The rows below give T cell receptor beta chains drawn from one sample of a study of graft-versus-host responses after intestinal transplantation. What these receptors recognize is not known. The protocol was immunoSEQ multiplex PCR, while the TCRdb copy is restricted to in-frame clones and leaves out a portion. The sample lists fewer than 150,000 clones, approximately 94% occurring once. The sample here was unstimulated CD4+ T cells sorted from spleen or lymph node cells, taken before intestinal transplant. These receptors all come from a human donor who received an intestinal transplant. CDR3s include the opening cysteine and the closing phenylalanine or tryptophan. A D gene is named only where the DNA matches it firmly. A row's size may be missing; if present it is once, few, many or a size class.

clone_size	d_call	v_call	j_call	cdr3_nt	cdr3_aa
.	.	TRBV9	TRBJ2-1	TGTGCCAGCAGCGAGAAGGGCGAGGGAAATGAGCAGTTCTTC	CASSEKGEGNEQFF
.	.	TRBV27	TRBJ1-4	TGTGCCAGCAGTTCTTCCGGGACGACGACGTGGAAACTGTTTTTT	CASSSSGTTTWKLFF
.	.	TRBV5-1	TRBJ2-2	TGCGCCAGCAGCCTTGGGCACTTTAACACCGGGGAGCTGTTTTTT	CASSLGHFNTGELFF
.	.	TRBV6-1	TRBJ1-5	TGTGCCAGCAGTGAAGCAGTGGGAAGCAATCAGCCCCAGCATTTT	CASSEAVGSNQPQHF
.	.	TRBV27	TRBJ1-1	TGTGCCAGCAGTTTATCACCCGCCCTCCCAGGCACTGAAGCTTTCTTT	CASSLSPALPGTEAFF
.	.	TRBV7-8	TRBJ1-1	TGTGCCAGCAGCCCATCAGGGGTCGGGAACACTGAAGCTTTCTTT	CASSPSGVGNTEAFF
.	.	TRBV5-4	TRBJ2-7	TGTGCCAGCAGCACACCGACGGGAACCTACGAGCAGTACTTC	CASSTPTGTYEQYF
.	.	TRBV7-2	TRBJ2-2	TGTGCCAGCAGCTTAGTAAGAGGCTACCTCTCACTTCACACCGGGGAGCTGTTTTTT	CASSLVRGYLSLHTGELFF
.	.	TRBV5-1	TRBJ2-5	TGCGCCAGCAGCTCCTCCCACAGGGAAAAGCAGTACTTC	CASSSSHREKQYF
.	.	TRBV20-1	TRBJ2-3	TGCAGTGCTAGCGGGGTAGATACGCAGTATTTT	CSASGVDTQYF
.	.	TRBV2	TRBJ1-2	TGTGCCAGCAGTGAGGAGGGGTCTGGCTACACCTTC	CASSEEGSGYTF
few	.	TRBV11-2	TRBJ2-7	TGTGCCAGCAGCCGCCCCTCCCGAACCTACGAGCAGTACTTC	CASSRPSRTYEQYF
.	TRBD1	TRBV2	TRBJ1-5	TGTGCCAGCAAGAGACAGGGAGTGCAGCCCCAGCATTTT	CASKRQGVQPQHF
.	TRBD2	TRBV6-5	TRBJ2-1	TGTGCCAGCAGTTATCGGGGGGGGGATGAGCAGTTCTTC	CASSYRGGDEQFF
.	.	TRBV7-9	TRBJ2-2	TGTGCCAGCAGCCGACCGGTCGGGGAGCTGTTTTTT	CASSRPVGELFF